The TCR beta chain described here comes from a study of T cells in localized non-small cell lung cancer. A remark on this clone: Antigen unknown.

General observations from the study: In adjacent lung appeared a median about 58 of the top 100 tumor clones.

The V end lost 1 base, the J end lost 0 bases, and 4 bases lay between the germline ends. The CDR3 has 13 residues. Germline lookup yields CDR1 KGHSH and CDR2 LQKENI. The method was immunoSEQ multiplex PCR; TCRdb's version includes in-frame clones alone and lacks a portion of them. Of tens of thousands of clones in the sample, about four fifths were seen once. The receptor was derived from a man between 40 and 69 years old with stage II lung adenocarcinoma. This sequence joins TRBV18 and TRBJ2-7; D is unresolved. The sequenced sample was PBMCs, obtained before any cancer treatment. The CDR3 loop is CASSPRASYEQYF. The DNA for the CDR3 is TGTGCCAGCTCACCACGCGCCTCCTACGAGCAGTACTTC.